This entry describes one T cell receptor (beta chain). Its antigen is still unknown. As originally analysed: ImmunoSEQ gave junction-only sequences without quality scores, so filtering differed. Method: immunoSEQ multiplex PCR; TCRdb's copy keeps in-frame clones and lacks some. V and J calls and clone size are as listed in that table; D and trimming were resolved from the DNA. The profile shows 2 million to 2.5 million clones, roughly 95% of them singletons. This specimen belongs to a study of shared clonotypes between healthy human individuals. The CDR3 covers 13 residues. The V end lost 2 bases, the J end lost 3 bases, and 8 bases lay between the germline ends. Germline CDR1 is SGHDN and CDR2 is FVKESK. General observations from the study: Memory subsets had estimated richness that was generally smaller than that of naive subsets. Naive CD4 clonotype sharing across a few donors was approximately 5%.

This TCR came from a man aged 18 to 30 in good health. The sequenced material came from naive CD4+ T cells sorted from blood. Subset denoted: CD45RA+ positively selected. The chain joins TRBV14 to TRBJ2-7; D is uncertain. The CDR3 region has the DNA TGTGCCAGCAGCCAACAGGTTTTCTACGAGCAGTACTTC. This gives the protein CASSQQVFYEQYF.